The 11 T cell receptor beta chains reported below all come from one sample, sequenced in a study of blood T cell repertoires in COVID-19. The protocol was immunoSEQ multiplex PCR, while the TCRdb copy is restricted to in-frame clones and leaves out a portion. This sample has over 100,000 clones; over 65% occur once, and the top ten carry 20% to 30%. Input material: peripheral blood. The receptor set was obtained from a man in his 60s with acute or convalescent COVID-19.

J is TRBJ2-5 and V is TRBV5-8; 8 nucleotides match TRBD1. The J segment lost 5 bases and the V segment lost 7 bases, leaving 10 bases of the junction unmatched. The CDR3 loop spans 14 amino acids. The germline CDR1 and CDR2 sequences are SGHTS and YDEGEE. CDR3 in amino acids: CASCRTGIQETQYF. The CDR3 DNA follows: TGTGCCAGCTGTAGGACAGGGATTCAGGAGACCCAGTACTTC.

V gene TRBV5-1 combines with J gene TRBJ2-3, with TRBD2 matching over 11 bases. V lost 2 bases and J lost 3; bases outside the gene matches: 8. This CDR3 has 17 residues. The germline CDR1 and CDR2 sequences are SGHRS and YFSETQ. The CDR3 coding sequence is TGCGCCAGCAGCTTCCTTCCACTAGCGGGAGTTACAGATACGCAGTATTTT. It yields the protein CASSFLPLAGVTDTQYF.

The chain is built from TRBV19 and TRBJ2-5, with D maybe TRBD2 (6 bases). The germline CDR1 and CDR2 sequences are LNHDA and SQIVND (reference sequence). V was trimmed by 7 bases and J by 2 bases, leaving 14 bases between them. The CDR3 is made up of 14 amino acids. Here the CDR3 reads CASMEGGRQETQYF. In nucleotides, the CDR3 is TGTGCCAGTATGGAGGGAGGCCGACAAGAGACCCAGTACTTC.

As DNA, the CDR3 is TGTGCCAGCAGCGTAGATGCGGCGACCAACATTCAGTACTTC. It codes for CASSVDAATNIQYF. The chain links TRBV9 to TRBJ2-4; D is unresolved. Trimming removed 0 bases at V and 7 bases at J, with 11 bases between. CDR1 and CDR2 from the germline V gene are SGDLS and YYNGEE. This CDR3 has 14 amino acids.

This chain connects TRBV5-1 to TRBJ1-2, with TRBD1 identical over 8 bases. CDR3 length: 15 residues. Germline loops: CDR1 SGHRS, CDR2 YFSETQ. V trimming: 5 bases; J trimming: 2 bases; junction bases outside the gene matches: 8. The CDR3 region has the DNA TGCGCCAGCAGACACGCCGGACAGGGAAACTATGGCTACACCTTC. It yields the protein CASRHAGQGNYGYTF.

J is TRBJ1-2 and V is TRBV11-2, with 8 bases that match TRBD1. CDR3 length: 13 residues. CDR1 SGHAT and CDR2 FQNNGV come from the germline V gene. With V trimmed by 5 bases and J by 4 bases, 3 bases remained unmatched. CDR3 bases: TGTGCCAGCAGCCCAGGGGGCGGCTATGGCTACACCTTC. This codes for CASSPGGGYGYTF.

The chain recombines TRBV19 with TRBJ1-6; D gene ambiguous. V was clipped by 7 bases and J by 10 bases, with 20 bases between them. The CDR3 runs to 15 residues. Germline V lookup: CDR1 LNHDA, CDR2 SQIVND (reference sequence). Here the CDR3 DNA reads TGTGCCAGTAAAGATATTGTGGTGCTCGGGTCACCCCTCCACTTT. This sequence encodes CASKDIVVLGSPLHF.

This clone was counted a single time. The rearrangement links TRBV24-1 to TRBJ1-5, with D unclear. The CDR3 length is 14 residues. Germline assignment: CDR1 KGHDR and CDR2 SFDVKD. Between the trimmed V and J ends, which lost 7 bases and 1 base, there was a span of 10 bases. The CDR3 region has the DNA TGTGCCACCAGAGACGGGAACAGCAATCAGCCCCAGCATTTT. Translating gives CATRDGNSNQPQHF.

The chain employs TRBV3-1 (or the pseudogene TRBV3-2) and TRBJ1-4, with D unclear. The ends were cut back, 5 bases at V and 1 base at J, with 11 bases in the middle. The length of the CDR3 is 15 residues. Germline V lookup: CDR1 LGHDT, CDR2 YNNKEL (reference sequence). The CDR3 region is CASSSYLVTNEKLFF. DNA for the CDR3: TGTGCCAGCAGCTCCTATCTGGTAACTAATGAAAAACTGTTTTTT.

The chain employs TRBV20-1 and TRBJ1-1; D remains unclear. The CDR3 is 11 residues long. Germline values: CDR1 DFQATT, CDR2 SNEGSKA (reference sequence). V gave up 5 bases and J gave up 3 bases, with 7 bases separating them. The CDR3 region has the DNA TGCAGTGCTTGGAGGGACACTGAAGCTTTCTTT. This sequence encodes CSAWRDTEAFF.

The chain carries TRBV19 and TRBJ2-3; TRBD1 might be the D (6 bases). The CDR3 loop spans 16 amino acids. V lost 5 bases, J lost 3 bases, and 18 bases lay in between. Germline V lookup: CDR1 LNHDA, CDR2 SQIVND (reference sequence). CDR3 amino acids: CASSSPLTGITDTQYF. The CDR3 bases are TGTGCCAGTAGTTCCCCCTTGACAGGTATTACAGATACGCAGTATTTT.